This T cell receptor beta chain was found in a study of blood T cell repertoires in COVID-19. The V end was cut by 2 bases, the J end by 3 bases, with 11 bases between. The CDR3 loop spans 14 amino acids. The germline gives CDR1 SGHAT, CDR2 FQNNGV. Generated by immunoSEQ multiplex PCR, the TCRdb table keeps only in-frame clones and is missing some. There are over 250,000 clones in the sample; roughly 86% occur only once, and more than 1.5% lies in the top ten. Donors were grouped by their self-reported clinical history. All recovered Cohort 3 donors got two negative PCRs, got clearance, or saw symptom resolution.

Material for sequencing was PBMCs or T cells enriched from blood (not recorded which). The rearrangement uses TRBV11-2 and TRBJ2-7; D might be TRBD1 (5 bases). The source of this sequence is a woman in her sixties or seventies who had recovered from COVID-19. CDR3 nucleotide sequence: TGTGCCAGCAGCTTATCAACCAGGGTCTACGAGCAGTACTTC. This gives the protein CASSLSTRVYEQYF.